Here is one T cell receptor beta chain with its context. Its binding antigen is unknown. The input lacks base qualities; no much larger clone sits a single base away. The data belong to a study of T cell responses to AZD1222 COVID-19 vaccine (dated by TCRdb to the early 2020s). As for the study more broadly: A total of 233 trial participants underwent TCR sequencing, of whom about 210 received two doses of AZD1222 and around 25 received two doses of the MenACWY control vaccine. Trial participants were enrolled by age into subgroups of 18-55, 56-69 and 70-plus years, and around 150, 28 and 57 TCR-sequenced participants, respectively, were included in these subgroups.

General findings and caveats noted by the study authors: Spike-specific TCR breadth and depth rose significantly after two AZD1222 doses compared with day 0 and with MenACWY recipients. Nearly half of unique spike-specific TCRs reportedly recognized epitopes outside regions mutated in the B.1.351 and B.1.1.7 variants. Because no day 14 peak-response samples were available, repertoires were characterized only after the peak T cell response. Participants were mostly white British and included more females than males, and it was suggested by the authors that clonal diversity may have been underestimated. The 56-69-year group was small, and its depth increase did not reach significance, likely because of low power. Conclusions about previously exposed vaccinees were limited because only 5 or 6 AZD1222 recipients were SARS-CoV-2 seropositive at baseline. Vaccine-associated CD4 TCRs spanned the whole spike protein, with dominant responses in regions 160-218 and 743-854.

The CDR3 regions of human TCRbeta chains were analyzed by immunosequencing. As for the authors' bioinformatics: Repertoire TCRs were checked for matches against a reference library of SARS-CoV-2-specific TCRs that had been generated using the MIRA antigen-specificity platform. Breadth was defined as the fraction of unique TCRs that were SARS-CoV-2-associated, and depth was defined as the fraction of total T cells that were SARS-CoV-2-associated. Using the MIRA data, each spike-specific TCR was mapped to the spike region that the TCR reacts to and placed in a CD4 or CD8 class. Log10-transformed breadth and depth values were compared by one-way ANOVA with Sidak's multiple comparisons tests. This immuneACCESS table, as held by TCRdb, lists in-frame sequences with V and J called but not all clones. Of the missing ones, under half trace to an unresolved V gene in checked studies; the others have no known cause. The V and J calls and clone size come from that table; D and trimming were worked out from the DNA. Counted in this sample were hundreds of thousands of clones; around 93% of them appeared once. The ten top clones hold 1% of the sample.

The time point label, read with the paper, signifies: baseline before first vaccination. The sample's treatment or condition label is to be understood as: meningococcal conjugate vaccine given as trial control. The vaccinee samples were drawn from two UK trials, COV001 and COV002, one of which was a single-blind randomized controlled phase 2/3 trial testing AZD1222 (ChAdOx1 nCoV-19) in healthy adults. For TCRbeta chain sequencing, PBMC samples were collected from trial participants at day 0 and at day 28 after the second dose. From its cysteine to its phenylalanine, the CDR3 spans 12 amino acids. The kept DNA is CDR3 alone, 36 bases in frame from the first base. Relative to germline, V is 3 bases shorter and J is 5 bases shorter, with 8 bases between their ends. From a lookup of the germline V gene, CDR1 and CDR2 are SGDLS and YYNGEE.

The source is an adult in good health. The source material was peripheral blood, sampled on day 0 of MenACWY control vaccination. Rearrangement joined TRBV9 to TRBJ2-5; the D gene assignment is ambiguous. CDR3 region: CASSAPGETQYF. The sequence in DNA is TGTGCCAGCAGCGCCCCCGGGGAGACCCAGTACTTC.